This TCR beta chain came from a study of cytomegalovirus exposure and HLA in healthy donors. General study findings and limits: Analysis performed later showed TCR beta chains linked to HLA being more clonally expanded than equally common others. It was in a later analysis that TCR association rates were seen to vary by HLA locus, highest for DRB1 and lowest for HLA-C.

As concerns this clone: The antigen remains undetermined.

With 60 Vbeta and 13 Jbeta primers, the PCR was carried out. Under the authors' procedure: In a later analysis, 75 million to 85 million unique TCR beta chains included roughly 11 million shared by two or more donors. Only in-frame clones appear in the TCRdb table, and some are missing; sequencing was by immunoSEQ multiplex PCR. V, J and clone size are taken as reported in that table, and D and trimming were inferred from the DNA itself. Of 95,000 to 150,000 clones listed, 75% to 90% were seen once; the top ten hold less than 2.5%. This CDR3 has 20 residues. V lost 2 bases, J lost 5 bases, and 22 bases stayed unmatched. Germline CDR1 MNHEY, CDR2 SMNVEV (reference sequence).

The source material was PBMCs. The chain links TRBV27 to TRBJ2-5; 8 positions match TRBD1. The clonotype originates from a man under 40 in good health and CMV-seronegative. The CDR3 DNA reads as TGTGCCAGCAGTTTAAAGCTCCCGAGCCTCTGGACAGGGAATACTGAGACCCAGTACTTC. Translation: CASSLKLPSLWTGNTETQYF.